A selection of T cell receptor beta chains follows, all from one sample in a study of blood T cell repertoires in COVID-19. Sequencing used immunoSEQ multiplex PCR; TCRdb keeps in-frame clones, though not all of them. The sample lists fewer than 110,000 clones, around four fifths seen once, with 12% in the top ten. Input material: peripheral blood. Receptor source: a human donor in a cohort sampled during active COVID-19. Both conserved end residues are part of each CDR3. The order of the fields is D gene, J gene, V gene, CDR3 DNA, CDR3 protein. The D gene is left open where the match is weak.

d_call: -
j_call: TRBJ1-2
v_call: TRBV7-9
cdr3_nt: TGTGCCAGCAGCTTAGAGGGAGGAAACTATGGCTACACCTTC
cdr3_aa: CASSLEGGNYGYTF

d_call: -
j_call: TRBJ2-1
v_call: TRBV7-2
cdr3_nt: TGTGCCAGCAGCTTAGCATGGGGGCACTACAATGAGCAGTTCTTC
cdr3_aa: CASSLAWGHYNEQFF

d_call: -
j_call: TRBJ1-2
v_call: TRBV12-3/TRBV12-4
cdr3_nt: TGTGCCAGCAGCAACAGGGTTAACTATGGCTACACCTTC
cdr3_aa: CASSNRVNYGYTF

d_call: TRBD2
j_call: TRBJ2-2
v_call: TRBV18
cdr3_nt: TGTGCCAGCTCACCACCGGGTCGGACTAGCGGCGTCGGGGAGCTGTTTTTT
cdr3_aa: CASSPPGRTSGVGELFF

d_call: -
j_call: TRBJ1-3
v_call: TRBV18
cdr3_nt: TGTGCCAGCTCACCAGGGGCAGCCGGAAACACCATATATTTT
cdr3_aa: CASSPGAAGNTIYF

d_call: TRBD2
j_call: TRBJ2-5
v_call: TRBV11-2
cdr3_nt: TGTGCCAGCAGCTTAGTTGGCGGGGGGCGGGAGACCCAGTACTTC
cdr3_aa: CASSLVGGGRETQYF

d_call: -
j_call: TRBJ1-1
v_call: TRBV29-1
cdr3_nt: TGCAGCGCACAAAGGGGGGGGACGATGAACACTGAAGCTTTCTTT
cdr3_aa: CSAQRGGTMNTEAFF

d_call: TRBD1
j_call: TRBJ2-5
v_call: TRBV24-1
cdr3_nt: TGTGCCACCTGCCTTAAGAGGAGTTGGACAGGGGGCGCCGGGGAGACCCAGTACTTC
cdr3_aa: CATCLKRSWTGGAGETQYF

d_call: TRBD2
j_call: TRBJ2-1
v_call: TRBV24-1
cdr3_nt: TGTGCCACCAAGGCGGGGGGCGAGGGTGAGCAGTTCTTC
cdr3_aa: CATKAGGEGEQFF

d_call: -
j_call: TRBJ1-2
v_call: TRBV30
cdr3_nt: TGTGCCTGGAGTGTGTCCCCTGGCAGATCTGGCTACACCTTC
cdr3_aa: CAWSVSPGRSGYTF

d_call: -
j_call: TRBJ2-2
v_call: TRBV29-1
cdr3_nt: TGCAGCGTTGAGGGGGCGCCCACCGGGGAGCTGTTTTTT
cdr3_aa: CSVEGAPTGELFF

d_call: TRBD2
j_call: TRBJ2-7
v_call: TRBV7-3
cdr3_nt: TGTGCCAGCAGCCCCATGGGGCGGGGGGCGAGCGAGCAGTACTTC
cdr3_aa: CASSPMGRGASEQYF

d_call: TRBD2
j_call: TRBJ2-3
v_call: TRBV11-2
cdr3_nt: TGTGCCAGCAGCCGGGGCGCGGGGGGGCCGGCCGATACGCAGTATTTT
cdr3_aa: CASSRGAGGPADTQYF

d_call: TRBD1
j_call: TRBJ1-2
v_call: TRBV29-1
cdr3_nt: TGCAGCGTTGAGACAGGGGGGGGTGGCTACACCTTC
cdr3_aa: CSVETGGGGYTF

d_call: TRBD2
j_call: TRBJ2-5
v_call: TRBV15
cdr3_nt: TGTGCCACCAGCAGAGATTTGCCTGCGGGGGGGTTAGAGACCCAGTACTTC
cdr3_aa: CATSRDLPAGGLETQYF

d_call: TRBD2
j_call: TRBJ2-2
v_call: TRBV18
cdr3_nt: TGTGCCAGCTCACCACGGCTAGCGGGCGCTACCGGGGAGCTGTTTTTT
cdr3_aa: CASSPRLAGATGELFF

d_call: TRBD2
j_call: TRBJ2-5
v_call: TRBV5-6
cdr3_nt: TGTGCCAGCATCCCGGCCGGGGGGGAAGAGACCCAGTACTTC
cdr3_aa: CASIPAGGEETQYF

d_call: -
j_call: TRBJ1-6
v_call: TRBV24-1
cdr3_nt: TGTGCCACCAGTGTTCAGGACAGCTCCTATAATTCACCCCTCCACTTT
cdr3_aa: CATSVQDSSYNSPLHF